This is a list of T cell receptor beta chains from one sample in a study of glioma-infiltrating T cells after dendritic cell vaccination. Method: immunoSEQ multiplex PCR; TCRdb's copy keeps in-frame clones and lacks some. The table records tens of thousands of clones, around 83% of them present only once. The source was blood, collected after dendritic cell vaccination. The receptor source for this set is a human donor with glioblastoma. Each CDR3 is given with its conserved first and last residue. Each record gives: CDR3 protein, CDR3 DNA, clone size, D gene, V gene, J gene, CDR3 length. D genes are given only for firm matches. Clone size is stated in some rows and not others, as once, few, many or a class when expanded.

cdr3_aa: CAWSVRGLAGGWTGELFF; cdr3_nt: TGTGCCTGGAGTGTACGCGGACTAGCGGGGGGGTGGACCGGGGAGCTGTTTTTT; clone_size: NA; d_call: TRBD2; v_call: TRBV30; j_call: TRBJ2-2; cdr3_length: 18
cdr3_aa: CASSLGTGAENTIYF; cdr3_nt: TGTGCCAGCAGCTTAGGGACAGGGGCGGAAAACACCATATATTTT; clone_size: NA; d_call: TRBD1; v_call: TRBV7-2; j_call: TRBJ1-3; cdr3_length: 15
cdr3_aa: CASSLSTGDTGELFF; cdr3_nt: TGTGCCAGCAGCCTTAGTACGGGGGACACCGGGGAGCTGTTTTTT; clone_size: NA; d_call: NA; v_call: TRBV4-2; j_call: TRBJ2-2; cdr3_length: 15
cdr3_aa: CASSFQRERAGTEAFF; cdr3_nt: TGCGCCAGCAGCTTCCAGAGGGAAAGGGCAGGCACTGAAGCTTTCTTT; clone_size: once; d_call: NA; v_call: TRBV5-1; j_call: TRBJ1-1; cdr3_length: 16
cdr3_aa: CASSQAQAERRNTIYF; cdr3_nt: TGTGCCAGCAGCCAAGCACAGGCAGAAAGAAGAAACACCATATATTTT; clone_size: NA; d_call: NA; v_call: TRBV14; j_call: TRBJ1-3; cdr3_length: 16
cdr3_aa: CASSTRPNTEAFF; cdr3_nt: TGTGCCAGTAGTACTAGACCGAACACTGAAGCTTTCTTT; clone_size: few; d_call: NA; v_call: TRBV19; j_call: TRBJ1-1; cdr3_length: 13
cdr3_aa: CASSDQRDNEQFF; cdr3_nt: TGTGCCAGCAGTGACCAGAGGGACAATGAGCAGTTCTTC; clone_size: NA; d_call: NA; v_call: TRBV6-4; j_call: TRBJ2-1; cdr3_length: 13
cdr3_aa: CASRHASAGELFF; cdr3_nt: TGCGCCAGCAGACATGCTAGCGCCGGGGAGCTGTTTTTT; clone_size: NA; d_call: NA; v_call: TRBV5-1; j_call: TRBJ2-2; cdr3_length: 13
cdr3_aa: CASSPRLVKEGQAERAFF; cdr3_nt: TGCGCCAGCAGCCCCCGGCTTGTTAAGGAGGGACAGGCCGAGCGAGCTTTCTTT; clone_size: NA; d_call: TRBD1; v_call: TRBV5-1; j_call: TRBJ1-1; cdr3_length: 18
cdr3_aa: CASSLQDRVYEQYF; cdr3_nt: TGTGCCAGCAGCCTCCAGGACAGGGTGTACGAGCAGTACTTC; clone_size: NA; d_call: TRBD1; v_call: TRBV5-4; j_call: TRBJ2-7; cdr3_length: 14
cdr3_aa: CAWSGLAGYTQYF; cdr3_nt: TGTGCCTGGAGTGGACTAGCGGGGTATACGCAGTATTTT; clone_size: NA; d_call: TRBD2; v_call: TRBV30; j_call: TRBJ2-3; cdr3_length: 13
cdr3_aa: CASSPQSSFEAFF; cdr3_nt: TGTGCCAGCAGCCCCCAGTCCTCCTTTGAAGCTTTCTTT; clone_size: NA; d_call: NA; v_call: TRBV7-9; j_call: TRBJ1-1; cdr3_length: 13
cdr3_aa: CASRTVPGNTIYF; cdr3_nt: TGTGCCAGTAGGACAGTCCCTGGAAACACCATATATTTT; clone_size: few; d_call: NA; v_call: TRBV19; j_call: TRBJ1-3; cdr3_length: 13
cdr3_aa: CASSLSAASGTQYF; cdr3_nt: TGTGCCAGCAGCTTATCGGCCGCGTCGGGGACCCAGTACTTC; clone_size: NA; d_call: NA; v_call: TRBV11-2; j_call: TRBJ2-5; cdr3_length: 14
cdr3_aa: CASSQKYGQRYGYTF; cdr3_nt: TGTGCCAGCAGCCAAAAATACGGACAGCGCTATGGCTACACCTTC; clone_size: NA; d_call: NA; v_call: TRBV27; j_call: TRBJ1-2; cdr3_length: 15
cdr3_aa: CASTPRTPREWGYTF; cdr3_nt: TGTGCCAGTACCCCCCGGACGCCGAGGGAGTGGGGCTACACCTTC; clone_size: NA; d_call: NA; v_call: TRBV19; j_call: TRBJ1-2; cdr3_length: 15
cdr3_aa: CASSLETSSGSGTEAFF; cdr3_nt: TGCGCCAGCAGCTTGGAAACATCCTCGGGGTCGGGCACTGAAGCTTTCTTT; clone_size: NA; d_call: NA; v_call: TRBV5-1; j_call: TRBJ1-1; cdr3_length: 17
cdr3_aa: CASSIRGTGGVF; cdr3_nt: TGTGCCAGTAGTATTCGCGGGACAGGGGGGGTCTTT; clone_size: once; d_call: TRBD1; v_call: TRBV19; j_call: TRBJ1-1; cdr3_length: 12